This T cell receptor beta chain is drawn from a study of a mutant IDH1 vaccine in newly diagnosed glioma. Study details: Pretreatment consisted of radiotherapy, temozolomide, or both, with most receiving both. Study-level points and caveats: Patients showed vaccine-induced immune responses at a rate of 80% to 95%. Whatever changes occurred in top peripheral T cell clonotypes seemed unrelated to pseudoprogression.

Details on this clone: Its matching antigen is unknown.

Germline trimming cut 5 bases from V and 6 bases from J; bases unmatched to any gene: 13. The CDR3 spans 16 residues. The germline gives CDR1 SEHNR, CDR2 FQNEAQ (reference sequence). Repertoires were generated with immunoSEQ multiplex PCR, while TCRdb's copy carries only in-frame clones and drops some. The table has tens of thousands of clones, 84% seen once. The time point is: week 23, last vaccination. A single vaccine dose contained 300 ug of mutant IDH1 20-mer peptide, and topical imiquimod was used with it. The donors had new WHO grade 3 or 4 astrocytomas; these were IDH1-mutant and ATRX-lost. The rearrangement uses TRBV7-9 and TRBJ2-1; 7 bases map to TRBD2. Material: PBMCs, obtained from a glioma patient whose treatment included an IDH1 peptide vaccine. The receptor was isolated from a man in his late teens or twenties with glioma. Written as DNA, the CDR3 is TGTGCCAGCAGCGAACAACGGACTAGTCTCGTCAATGAGCAGTTCTTC. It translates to CASSEQRTSLVNEQFF.